Described below is a single TCR beta chain sequence and its context. Its antigen has not been determined. There are no base qualities to consult, and no much larger clone falls within one base. The cohort was made up of 650 to 700 healthy bone marrow donors. At the time of sampling, every cohort member was nominally healthy, though immune exposures that went unrecorded were likely present. The donor tested CMV seropositive and was one of the 289 seropositive cohort members. Every donor gave a peripheral blood sample, and the peripheral blood mononuclear cells from that sample were used for TCR beta sequencing. Genomic DNA was extracted from the blood cell samples with the Qiagen DNeasy Blood Extraction Kit. This entry belongs to a study of cytomegalovirus exposure and HLA in healthy donors (dated by TCRdb to 2016 to 2017). At the level of the whole study: In an earlier analysis of some 550 of the donors, around 290 Gb of sequence data and some 120 million unique TCR beta sequences from 150 million to 200 million T cells were reported. Roughly 300 gigabases of sequencing data and tens of millions of unique TCR sequences were included in an early release covering about 700 HLA-typed donors. The genetic ancestry cluster associated with self-reported Caucasian donors included 81% of the approximately 400 genotyped donors. The aim of the study was to test whether cataloging public T cell receptors could identify signatures of past pathogen exposure. The study profiled the T cell repertoires of 500 to 800 subjects by immunosequencing and related them to cytomegalovirus serostatus. Along with the approximately 620-subject first cohort, a separate validation cohort of approximately 110 different subjects was used. To predict cytomegalovirus infection status, the study combined high-throughput TCR immunosequencing, statistical association of individual TCRs with disease status, and machine learning. A later analysis re-analyzed previously published TCR beta repertoires from about 730 donors and added high-resolution HLA genotyping to study TCR occurrence patterns. Rather than using new phenotypic data, the later analysis identified candidate immune exposures from TCR beta sequences and from how often those sequences occurred across donors. To decide whether each TCR beta V gene segment behaved as functional or pseudogenic, an earlier analysis of 587 of the donors relied on high-throughput TCR beta sequencing. Donor age, sex, ethnicity and CMV serostatus were compiled together with the repertoire data. Genome-wide SNP genotypes for about 65% of the 666 donors were used in a later genetic analysis, which treated that subset as a discovery cohort. All discovery cohort repertoires had been generated on a single sequencing platform. HLA typing included class I and class II loci at four-digit resolution. The number of donors typed differed by locus, with about 629-630 for A, B, C, DRB1 and DQB1, over 500 for DQA1, some 570 for DPA1, and over 400 for DPB1. Several DR-DQ haplotypes were handled as single units for association and clustering because linkage in the cohort was strong. Across 398 genotyped donors of the cohort, an average of roughly 200,000 unique TCR beta nucleotide sequences per donor were sequenced, and roughly 20% of those sequences were non-productive. Results and caveats for the whole study, not just this receptor: Because HLA typing was unavailable for some donors at each locus, only the typed subset was used in association tests. The study gave a list of 150 to 200 TCR beta chains associated with cytomegalovirus. Linkage disequilibrium might explain the correlated functional status among segregating V segments, but an unknown experimental factor could not be excluded. The only immune exposure information available for the cohort was CMV serostatus. Sequencing depth was assumed to be roughly uniform across donors in the presence/absence analyses, though that assumption may not hold. Several of the top co-occurrence clusters appeared to be linked to parvovirus B19, influenza, CMV and Epstein-Barr virus, according to a later analysis. A few of the identified cytomegalovirus-associated TCR beta chains were confirmed in vitro to be specific for cytomegalovirus antigens. Broadly in line with IMGT annotations, most TCR beta V segments showed up in productive rearrangements about 87% or about 30% of the time in an earlier analysis of several hundred of the donors. While some public TCRs were present in many individuals, most TCR sequences turned up only very rarely across donors. In a later analysis, more than 15,000 TCR beta sequences were associated with specific HLA alleles at a false discovery rate of 0.05. According to a later analysis, TCR association rates differed among HLA loci, with DRB1 alleles showing the most associated TCRs and HLA-C alleles showing the fewest. Compared with the roughly 700-donor mean, donors in an Asian-associated ancestry cluster had fewer N-insertions in productive TCRs, according to a later genetic analysis. A further reported finding was that TCR beta sequences accurately predicted the HLA-A and HLA-B alleles for most subjects in the first cohort. It was suggested by the authors that the approach could potentially be generalized to other disease states and immunological phenotypes. Compared with equally common non-associated chains, HLA-associated TCR beta chains in a later analysis were more clonally expanded and had lower generation probabilities. An association between a missense DCLRE1C variant and V-gene and J-gene trimming of TCR beta chains was found in a later genetic analysis and replicated in an independent cohort. In this cohort, only TCR beta chains were sequenced, and detectable features were limited by the absence of alpha or paired-chain data. A cluster of highly shared sequence variants was judged likely to be a technical artifact of the sequencing pipeline. Fewer than 20 rarely observed V segments, including chromosome 9 orphons, were excluded from the earlier analysis of a few hundred of the donors because counts were too low. When HLA alleles, especially DR and DQ, strongly co-occurred, TCR associations were difficult to assign to individual alleles. In a later analysis, most CMV-associated TCR beta chains were found to appear HLA-restricted, with HLA associations seemingly driven largely by CMV exposure. In both the original and validation cohorts, the classifier was reported to diagnose cytomegalovirus status with high specificity and sensitivity. The 87-base-pair reads could not distinguish some IMGT-functional V segments, including TRBV6-2 and TRBV6-3, so those segments were excluded.

V lost 4 bases and J lost 2 bases, and the count of bases not matched to a germline gene is 7. From cysteine to phenylalanine, the CDR3 is 15 amino acids long. Only the CDR3 DNA stays, 45 bases, in frame from base 1. Based on the germline V gene, the CDR1 and CDR2 sequences are SGHDT and YYEEEE. The receptor library was made with the immunoSEQ multiplex PCR assay. For the multiplex PCR, a mixture combining 60 forward primers for TCR Vbeta segments and 13 reverse primers for TCR Jbeta segments was used. The CDR3 region of rearranged TCR beta genes was amplified from genomic DNA with a multiplex PCR assay. The Illumina HiSeq System was used to sequence the amplified TCR beta libraries as 87-base-pair reads. On the authors' methods: A later analysis tallied tens of millions of unique TCR beta chains across the 666 repertoires, and approximately 9.9 million of those chains were shared by two or more donors. Raw reads were error-corrected and collapsed into unique sequences by a nearest-neighbor algorithm in which closely related sequences were merged to remove PCR and sequencing errors. CDR3 sequences were aligned to IMGT reference sequences to assign V, D and J gene segments. Each retained sequence needed at least a six-nucleotide match to both a V gene segment and a J gene segment. A rearrangement was called productive if the CDR3 had no stop codons and remained in frame with V and J, and every other rearrangement was called non-productive. Following IMGT convention, CDR3 was defined as the stretch from the second conserved V-encoded cysteine to the conserved J-encoded phenylalanine. The earlier analysis of about 590 of the donors excluded sequences that lacked an unambiguous match to a single V gene segment. An earlier analysis of just under 600 of the donors called V segments functional above 56.7% productive rearrangements and segregating when the between-donor standard deviation exceeded 5%. A statistical classification framework was built to diagnose cytomegalovirus status from the catalog of TCR beta chain sequences. In a later analysis, V and J genes were assigned by comparing TCR nucleotide sequences against IMGT/GENE-DB human TR gene sequences. A later analysis assigned CDR3 sequences and most-parsimonious VDJ recombination scenarios with the TCRdist pipeline. In a later analysis, each TCR beta chain was defined by its CDR3 amino acid sequence together with its V-gene family, and reads lacking a unique V-gene family were excluded. As a way to deal with suspected cross-contamination and a sequencing artifact, a later analysis dropped approximately 570 nucleotide sequences that were highly shared and had low generation probability. For each public chain, a later analysis derived a clonal expansion index from normalized ranks of inferred template counts within each repertoire. Generation probabilities in a later analysis came from a VDJ recombination model fitted to out-of-frame rearrangements, and those results were checked against IGoR. In a later analysis, TCR-TCR, TCR-HLA and TCR-CMV co-occurrence was scored with hypergeometric tests, and a repertoire-size bias correction was applied to TCR pairs. To estimate false discovery rates, a later analysis permuted the HLA or CMV assignments 20 times. In a later analysis, co-occurring TCRs were grouped using DBSCAN, and TCRdist sequence similarity was added for clustering within HLA-allele-positive subsets. Co-occurrence clustering excluded repertoires with fewer than 30,000 or more than 120,000 public chains, plus five with anomalous nucleotide sharing. Imported from immuneACCESS, the table was reduced by TCRdb to in-frame sequences with V and J called. These copies leave out some clones; in studies compared against another copy, an unresolved V gene accounts for under half, and the cause of the remainder is not known. V and J calls and clone size are as listed in that table; D and trimming were resolved from the DNA. The sample records about 82,000 clones, around four fifths of which are singletons. In total, the top ten clones hold 6.2% of the sample.

Input material: PBMCs. The sequence was obtained from a woman aged 50 to 65 in good health and CMV-seropositive. The V and J genes are TRBV5-6 and TRBJ2-7, with 9 junctional bases fitting TRBD2. The nucleotide sequence is given as TGTGCCAGCAGCCGAATAGCGGGAGCTCCCTACGAGCAGTACTTC. It is translated as CASSRIAGAPYEQYF.